This TCR beta chain stems from a study of blood T cell repertoires in COVID-19. Study-wide context: T cells, B-cell-depleted T cells, or PBMCs supplied cDNA or gDNA.

Clones were sequenced by immunoSEQ multiplex PCR, and TCRdb holds only the in-frame ones, with some missing. The sample has tens of thousands of clones; 78% are singletons. This CDR3 is 13 amino acids long. V gave up 2 bases and J gave up 1 base, with 3 bases separating them. The germline CDR1 and CDR2 sequences are SGHTA and FQGNSA. The sequencing input was peripheral blood. The clonotype was recovered from a man older than 75 with acute or convalescent COVID-19. The chain combines TRBV7-2 with TRBJ1-5; no firm D call. DNA for the CDR3: TGTGCCAGCAGCTTATCGAGCAATCAGCCCCAGCATTTT. Encoded protein: CASSLSSNQPQHF.